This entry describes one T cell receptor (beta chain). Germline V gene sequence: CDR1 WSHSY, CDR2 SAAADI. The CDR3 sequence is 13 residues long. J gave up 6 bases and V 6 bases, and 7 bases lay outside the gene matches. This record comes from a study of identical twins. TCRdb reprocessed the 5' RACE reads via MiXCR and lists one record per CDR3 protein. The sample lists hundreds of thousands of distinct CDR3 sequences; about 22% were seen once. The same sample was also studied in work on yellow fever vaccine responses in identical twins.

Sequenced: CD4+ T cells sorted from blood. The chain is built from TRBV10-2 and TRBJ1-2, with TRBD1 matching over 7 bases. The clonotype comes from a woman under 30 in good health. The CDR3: CASRYEGADGYTF. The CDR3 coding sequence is TGCGCCAGCAGATATGAGGGGGCGGATGGCTACACCTTC.